This TCR beta chain originates from a study of regulatory T cells in long-lasting Graves disease. TCR beta libraries were built with iRepertoire HTBI primers and Arm-PCR of CDR3 regions. TCRdb reanalysed the multiplex PCR reads using MiXCR and keeps one entry per CDR3 protein. This table holds more than 400,000 distinct CDR3 sequences, 16% found once. Time point of the sample: newly diagnosed GD, antithyroid drugs for less than 3 months. With RNA extracted from PBMCs as input, the TCR library was made. The CDR3 has 13 amino acids. Trimming left V 0 bases short and J 6 bases short, with 8 bases between. The germline gives CDR1 MGHRA, CDR2 YSYEKL. The sample also formed part of further work on T cells in Graves' hyperthyroidism and ophthalmopathy.

The receptor was isolated from a woman in her thirties with Graves disease. The sequences come from peripheral blood mononuclear cells (PBMCs), collected at new diagnosis, from a patient treated with antithyroid drugs. The rearrangement uses TRBV4-1 and TRBJ1-2; D is unclear. The CDR3 reads CASSQDWDNGYTF. The CDR3 DNA sequence: TGCGCCAGCAGCCAAGACTGGGATAATGGCTACACCTTC.